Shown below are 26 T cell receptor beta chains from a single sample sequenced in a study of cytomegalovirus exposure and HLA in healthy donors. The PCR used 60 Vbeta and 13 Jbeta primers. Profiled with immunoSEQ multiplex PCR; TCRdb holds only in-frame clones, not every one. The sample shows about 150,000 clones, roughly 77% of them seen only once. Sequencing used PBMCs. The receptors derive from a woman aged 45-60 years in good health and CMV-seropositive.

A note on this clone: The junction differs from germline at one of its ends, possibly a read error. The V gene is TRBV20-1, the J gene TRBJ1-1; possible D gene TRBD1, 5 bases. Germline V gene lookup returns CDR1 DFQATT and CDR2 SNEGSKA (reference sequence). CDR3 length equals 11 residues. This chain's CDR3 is CSAPPQPGLNF. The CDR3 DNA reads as TGCAGTGCCCCACCCCAGCCAGGGTTGAACTTT.

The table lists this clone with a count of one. The CDR3 coding sequence is TGTGCCAGCAGCCCAACTAGCGGGAGTCGCTACGAGCAGTACTTC. Its translation: CASSPTSGSRYEQYF. V is TRBV7-2 and J is TRBJ2-7; the match to TRBD2 covers 11 bases. Germline CDR1 is SGHTA and CDR2 is FQGNSA. The V gene end was trimmed by 5 bases and the J gene end by 3 bases; junction bases not matched to a gene: 6. The CDR3 is made up of 15 amino acids.

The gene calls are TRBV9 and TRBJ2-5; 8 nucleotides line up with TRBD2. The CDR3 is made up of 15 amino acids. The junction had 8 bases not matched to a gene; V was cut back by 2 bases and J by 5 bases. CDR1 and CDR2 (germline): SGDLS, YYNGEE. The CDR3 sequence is CASSVLAGGGETQYF. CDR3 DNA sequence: TGTGCCAGCAGCGTTTTGGCGGGGGGAGGCGAGACCCAGTACTTC.

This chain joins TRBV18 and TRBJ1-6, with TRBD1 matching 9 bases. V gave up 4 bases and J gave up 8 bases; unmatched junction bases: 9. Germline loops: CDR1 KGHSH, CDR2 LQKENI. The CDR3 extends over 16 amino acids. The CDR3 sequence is CASSQRQGGGHSPLHF. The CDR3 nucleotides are TGTGCCAGCTCACAACGACAGGGGGGGGGACATTCACCCCTCCACTTT.

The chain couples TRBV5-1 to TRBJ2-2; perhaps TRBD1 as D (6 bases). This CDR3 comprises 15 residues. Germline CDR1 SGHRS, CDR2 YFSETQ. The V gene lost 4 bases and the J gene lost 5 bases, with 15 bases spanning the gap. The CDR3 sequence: CASSPTVGATGELFF. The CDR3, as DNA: TGCGCCAGCAGCCCAACTGTGGGGGCAACCGGGGAGCTGTTTTTT.

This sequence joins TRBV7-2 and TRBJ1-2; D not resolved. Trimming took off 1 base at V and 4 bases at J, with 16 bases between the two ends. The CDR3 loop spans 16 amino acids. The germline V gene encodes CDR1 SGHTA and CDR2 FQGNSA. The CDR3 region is CASSLVGQVGLYGYTF. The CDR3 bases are TGTGCCAGCAGCTTAGTCGGTCAGGTCGGTCTCTATGGCTACACCTTC.

CDR3 DNA sequence: TGTGCCACCAGCAGGGGACAGGGGGGTATAGGGGCTTTCTTT. Translating it yields CATSRGQGGIGAFF. The chain joins TRBV15 to TRBJ1-1, with 11 nucleotides matching TRBD1. CDR3 length: 14 amino acids. Germline assignment: CDR1 LNHNV and CDR2 YYDKDF (reference sequence). V lost 3 bases and J lost 11; bases outside the gene matches: 8.

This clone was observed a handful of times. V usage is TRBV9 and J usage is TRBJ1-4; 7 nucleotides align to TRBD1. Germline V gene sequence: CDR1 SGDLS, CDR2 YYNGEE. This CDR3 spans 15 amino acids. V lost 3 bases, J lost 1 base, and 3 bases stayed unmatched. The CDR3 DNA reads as TGTGCCAGCAGCGGCGGGACAGAAACTAATGAAAAACTGTTTTTT. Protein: CASSGGTETNEKLFF. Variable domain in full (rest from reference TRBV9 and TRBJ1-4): DSGVTQTPKHLITATGQRVTLRCSPRSGDLSVYWYQQSLDQGLQFLIQYYNGEERAKGNILERFSAQQFPDLHSELNLSSLELGDSALYFCASSGGTETNEKLFFGSGTQLSVL.

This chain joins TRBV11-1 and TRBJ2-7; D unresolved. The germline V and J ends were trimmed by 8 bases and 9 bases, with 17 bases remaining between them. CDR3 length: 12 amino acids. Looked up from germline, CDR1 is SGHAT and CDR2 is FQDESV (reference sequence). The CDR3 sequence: CASGTSRSGQYF. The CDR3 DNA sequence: TGTGCCAGCGGCACGTCGCGATCGGGGCAGTACTTC.

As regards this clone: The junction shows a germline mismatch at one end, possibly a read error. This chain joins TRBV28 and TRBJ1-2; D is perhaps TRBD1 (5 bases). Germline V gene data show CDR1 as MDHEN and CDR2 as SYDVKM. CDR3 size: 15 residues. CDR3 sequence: CSSSLKAARRDGYTF. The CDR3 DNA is TGTTCCAGCAGTTTAAAGGCAGCGCGCAGGGATGGCTACACCTTC.

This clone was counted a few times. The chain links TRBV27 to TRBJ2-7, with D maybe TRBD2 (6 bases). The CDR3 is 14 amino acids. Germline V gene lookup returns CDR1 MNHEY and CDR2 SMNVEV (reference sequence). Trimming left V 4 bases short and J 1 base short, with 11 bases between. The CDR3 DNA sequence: TGTGCCAGCAGTTCCCTAGCGAGGTCCTACGAGCAGTACTTC. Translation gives CASSSLARSYEQYF.

In DNA form, the CDR3 reads TGCAGTGCTAGGGACTACCAAGCTTTCTTT. Its protein product is CSARDYQAFF. V gene TRBV20-1 combines with J gene TRBJ1-1; D remains unclear. There are 10 residues in the CDR3. V was trimmed by 3 bases and J by 9 bases, leaving 8 bases between them. CDR1 DFQATT and CDR2 SNEGSKA come from the germline V gene (reference sequence).

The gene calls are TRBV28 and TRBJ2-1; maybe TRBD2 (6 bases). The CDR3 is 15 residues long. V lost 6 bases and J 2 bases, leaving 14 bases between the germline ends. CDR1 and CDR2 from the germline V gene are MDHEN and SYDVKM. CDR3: CASSQTSLAYNEQFF. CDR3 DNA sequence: TGTGCCAGCAGCCAGACTAGTCTGGCCTACAATGAGCAGTTCTTC.

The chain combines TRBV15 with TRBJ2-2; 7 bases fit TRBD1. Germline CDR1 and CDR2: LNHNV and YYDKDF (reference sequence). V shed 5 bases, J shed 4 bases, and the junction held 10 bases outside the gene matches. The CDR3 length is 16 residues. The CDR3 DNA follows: TGTGCCACCAGCCCCCCCCGAGGGGGCAGCACCGGGGAGCTGTTTTTT. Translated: CATSPPRGGSTGELFF. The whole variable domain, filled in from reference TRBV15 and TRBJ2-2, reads DAMVIQNPRYQVTQFGKPVTLSCSQTLNHNVMYWYQQKSSQAPKLLFHYYDKDFNNEADTPDNFQSRRPNTSFCFLDIRSPGLGDTAMYLCATSPPRGGSTGELFFGEGSRLTVL.

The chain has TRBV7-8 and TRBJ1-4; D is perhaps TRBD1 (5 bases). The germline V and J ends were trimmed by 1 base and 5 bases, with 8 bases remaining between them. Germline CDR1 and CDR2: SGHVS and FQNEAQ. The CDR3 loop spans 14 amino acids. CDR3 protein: CASSLGRQNEKLFF. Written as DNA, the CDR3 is TGTGCCAGCAGCTTAGGCAGACAGAATGAAAAACTGTTTTTT.

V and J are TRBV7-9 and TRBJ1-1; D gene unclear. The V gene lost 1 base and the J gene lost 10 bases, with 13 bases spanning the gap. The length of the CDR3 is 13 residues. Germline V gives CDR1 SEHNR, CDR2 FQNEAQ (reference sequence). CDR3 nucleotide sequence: TGTGCCAGCAGCTTAGGTTTGAGAATTAGAGCTTTCTTT. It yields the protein CASSLGLRIRAFF.

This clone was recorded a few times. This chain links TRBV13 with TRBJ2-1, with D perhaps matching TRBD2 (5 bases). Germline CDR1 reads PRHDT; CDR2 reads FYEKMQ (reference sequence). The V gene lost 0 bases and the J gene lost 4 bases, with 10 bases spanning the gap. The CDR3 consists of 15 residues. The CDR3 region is CASSLGGNIYNEQFF. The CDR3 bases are TGTGCCAGCAGCTTAGGCGGGAATATATACAATGAGCAGTTCTTC.

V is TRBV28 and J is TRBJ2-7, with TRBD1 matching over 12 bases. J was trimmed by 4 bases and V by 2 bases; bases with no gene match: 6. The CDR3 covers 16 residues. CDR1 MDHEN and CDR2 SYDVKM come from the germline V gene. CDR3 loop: CASSLDPGQGAYEQYF. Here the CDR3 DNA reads TGTGCCAGCAGTTTAGACCCGGGACAGGGGGCTTACGAGCAGTACTTC.

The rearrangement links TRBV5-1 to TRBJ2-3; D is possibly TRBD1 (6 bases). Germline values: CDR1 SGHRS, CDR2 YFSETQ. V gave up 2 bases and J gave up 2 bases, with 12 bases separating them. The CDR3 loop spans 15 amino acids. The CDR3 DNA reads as TGCGCCAGCAGCTTAGGACAGACTCACACAGATACGCAGTATTTT. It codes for CASSLGQTHTDTQYF. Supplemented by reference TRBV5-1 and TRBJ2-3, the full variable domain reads KAGVTQTPRYLIKTRGQQVTLSCSPISGHRSVSWYQQTPGQGLQFLFEYFSETQRNKGNFPGRFSGRQFSNSRSEMNVSTLELGDSALYLCASSLGQTHTDTQYFGPGTRLTVL.

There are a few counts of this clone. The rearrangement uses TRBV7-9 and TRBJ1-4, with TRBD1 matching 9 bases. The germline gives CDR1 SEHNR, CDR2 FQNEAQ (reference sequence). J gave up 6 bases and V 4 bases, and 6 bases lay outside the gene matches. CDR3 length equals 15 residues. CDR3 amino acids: CASSSTGGQDEKLFF. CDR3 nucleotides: TGTGCCAGCAGCTCAACAGGGGGCCAAGATGAAAAACTGTTTTTT.

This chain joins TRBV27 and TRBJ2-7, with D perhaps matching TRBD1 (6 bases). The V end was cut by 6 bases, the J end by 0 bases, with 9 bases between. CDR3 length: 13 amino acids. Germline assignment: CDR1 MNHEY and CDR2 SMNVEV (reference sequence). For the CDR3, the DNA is TGTGCCAGCAGGACGGGACACTCCTACGAGCAGTACTTC. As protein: CASRTGHSYEQYF.

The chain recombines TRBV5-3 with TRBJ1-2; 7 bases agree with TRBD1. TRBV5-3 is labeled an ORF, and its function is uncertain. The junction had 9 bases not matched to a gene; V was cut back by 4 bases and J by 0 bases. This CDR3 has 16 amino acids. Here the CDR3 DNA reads TGTGCCAGAAGCCAGAAGCTTGGGACAGCTAACTATGGCTACACCTTC. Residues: CARSQKLGTANYGYTF.

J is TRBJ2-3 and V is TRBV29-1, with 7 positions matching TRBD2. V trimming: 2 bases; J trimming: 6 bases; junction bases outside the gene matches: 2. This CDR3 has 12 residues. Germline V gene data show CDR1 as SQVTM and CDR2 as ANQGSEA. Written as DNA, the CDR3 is TGCAGCGTTGAAACTAGCGTTGATACGCAGTATTTT. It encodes CSVETSVDTQYF.

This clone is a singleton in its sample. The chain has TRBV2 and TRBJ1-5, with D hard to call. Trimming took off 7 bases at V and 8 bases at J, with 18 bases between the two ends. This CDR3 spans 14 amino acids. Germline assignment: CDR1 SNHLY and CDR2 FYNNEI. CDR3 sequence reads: CASILEPGLKPQHF. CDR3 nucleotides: TGTGCCAGCATTTTAGAACCGGGTTTGAAGCCCCAGCATTTT.

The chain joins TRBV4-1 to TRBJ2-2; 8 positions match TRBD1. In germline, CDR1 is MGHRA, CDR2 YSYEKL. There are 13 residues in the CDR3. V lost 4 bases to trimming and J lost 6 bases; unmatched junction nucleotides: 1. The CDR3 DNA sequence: TGCGCCAGCAGCCGGACAGGGTCCGGGGAGCTGTTTTTT. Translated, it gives CASSRTGSGELFF.

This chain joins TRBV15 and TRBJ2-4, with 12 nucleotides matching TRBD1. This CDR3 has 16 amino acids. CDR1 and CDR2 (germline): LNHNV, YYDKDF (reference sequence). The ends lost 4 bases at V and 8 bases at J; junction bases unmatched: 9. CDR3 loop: CATSTRDRGRGDIQYF. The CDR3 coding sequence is TGTGCCACCAGCACCCGGGACAGGGGGCGCGGGGACATTCAGTACTTC.